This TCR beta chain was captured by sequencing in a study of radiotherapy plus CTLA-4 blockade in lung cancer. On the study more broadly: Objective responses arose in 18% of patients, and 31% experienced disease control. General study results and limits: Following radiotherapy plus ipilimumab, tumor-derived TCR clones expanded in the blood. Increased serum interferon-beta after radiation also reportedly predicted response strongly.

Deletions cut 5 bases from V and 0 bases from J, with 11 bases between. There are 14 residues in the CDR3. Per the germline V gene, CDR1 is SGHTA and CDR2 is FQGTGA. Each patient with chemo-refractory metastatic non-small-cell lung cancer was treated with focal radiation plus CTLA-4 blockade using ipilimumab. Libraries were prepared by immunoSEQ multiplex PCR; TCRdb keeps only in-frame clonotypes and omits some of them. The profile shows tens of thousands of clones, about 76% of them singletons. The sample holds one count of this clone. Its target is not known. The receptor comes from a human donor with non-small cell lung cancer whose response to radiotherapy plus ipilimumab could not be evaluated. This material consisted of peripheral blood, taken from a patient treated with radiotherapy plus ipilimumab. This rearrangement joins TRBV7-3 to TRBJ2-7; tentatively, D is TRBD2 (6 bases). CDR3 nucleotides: TGTGCCAGCAGCCTGGACGGGGGCTCCTACGAGCAGTACTTC. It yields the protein CASSLDGGSYEQYF.